The clone carrying this T cell receptor (beta chain) was recorded once. Antigen specificity is unknown. Some 92,000 TCR templates were assayed per sample. Profiling relied on immunoSEQ multiplex PCR, and the TCRdb table lists in-frame clones only, not all of them. The sample holds about 100,000 clones; 80% to 95% are singletons and the top ten take about 1.1%. The V end was cut by 2 bases, the J end by 4 bases, with 14 bases between. The CDR3 consists of 15 residues. Germline lookup yields CDR1 MGHDK and CDR2 SYGVNS. This entry comes from a study of siplizumab effects on memory and regulatory T cells. Findings and limits, study-wide: Naive T cells appeared more varied than memory cells and looked like key alloresponse contributors. Naive or memory phenotype was unassignable for roughly 75-96% of proliferating CD4+ or CD8+ clones.

The receptor was isolated from a human donor in good health. The chain employs TRBV25-1 and TRBJ2-5; no reliable D call. The sample comprised CD4+ T cells sorted from blood. Written as DNA, the CDR3 is TGTGCCAGCAGTGAAGGGCCCATCGAGCTAGAGACCCAGTACTTC. This sequence encodes CASSEGPIELETQYF.